A single sample gave rise to the 12 T cell receptor beta chains below, sequenced in a study of blood T cell repertoires in COVID-19. Clones were sequenced by immunoSEQ multiplex PCR, and TCRdb holds only the in-frame ones, with some missing. Among about 57,000 clones listed, approximately 85% were seen once. Sequencing was done on a sample of peripheral blood. These receptors all come from a human donor in a cohort sampled during active COVID-19.

The rearrangement joins TRBV7-9 to TRBJ2-7; 7 bases are a match to TRBD1. V was clipped by 4 bases and J by 0 bases; unmatched bases: 9. Per the germline V gene, CDR1 is SEHNR and CDR2 is FQNEAQ (reference sequence). The CDR3 loop spans 16 amino acids. DNA of the CDR3: TGTGCCAGCAGCTCCGAAACAGGGGTCCTCTCCTACGAGCAGTACTTC. It specifies CASSSETGVLSYEQYF.

The rearrangement links TRBV5-8 to TRBJ1-4; the match to TRBD1 covers 10 bases. V lost 4 bases, J lost 7 bases, and 7 bases stayed unmatched. In germline, CDR1 is SGHTS, CDR2 YDEGEE. The CDR3 loop spans 15 amino acids. For the CDR3, the DNA is TGTGCCAGCAGCACCGGACAGGGGGGTACTGAAAAACTGTTTTTT. Its protein product is CASSTGQGGTEKLFF.

Worth noting for this clone: The junction departs from germline at one end; a sequencing error may be responsible. The chain carries TRBV7-7 and TRBJ2-5; D might be TRBD2 (6 bases). CDR1 SSHAT and CDR2 FNYEAQ come from the germline V gene (reference sequence). The CDR3 spans 14 residues. The CDR3 bases are TGTGCTAGCAGCCCTACCTACGGGGGAGAGACCCAGTACTTC. Residues: CASSPTYGGETQYF.

The rearrangement links TRBV5-6 to TRBJ1-1, with D possibly matching TRBD1 (6 bases). The CDR3 loop spans 17 amino acids. The V end lost 1 base, the J end lost 11 bases, and 27 bases lay between the germline ends. In germline, CDR1 is SGHDT, CDR2 YYEEEE. CDR3 DNA: TGTGCCAGCAGCTTGACCCCACCGGCACAGGGCGGGGGCCTGGCTTTCTTT. Translation: CASSLTPPAQGGGLAFF.

The V and J genes are TRBV6-5 and TRBJ1-1, with D unresolved. The CDR3 runs 13 residues. The ends were cut back, 11 bases at V and 1 base at J, with 14 bases in the middle. From germline, CDR1 is MNHEY and CDR2 SVGAGI. The CDR3 sequence: CAFRVQPNTEAFF. The CDR3 DNA is TGTGCCTTCCGGGTCCAACCGAACACTGAAGCTTTCTTT.

This clone came up a few times. The chain joins TRBV30 to TRBJ2-7; possible D gene TRBD2, 5 bases. Germline-derived CDR1 and CDR2 are GTSNPN and SVGIG (reference sequence). V dropped 2 bases and J dropped 7 bases, with 18 bases sitting between them. The CDR3 loop spans 14 amino acids. The CDR3 spells CAWSPGYSVGEQYF. The CDR3 region has the DNA TGTGCCTGGAGTCCGGGGTACTCTGTTGGAGAGCAGTACTTC. Together with reference TRBV30 and TRBJ2-7, the CDR3 gives the full variable domain: SQTIHQWPATLVQPVGSPLSLECTVEGTSNPNLYWYRQAAGRGLQLLFYSVGIGQISSEVPQNLSASRPQDRQFILSSKKLLLSDSGFYLCAWSPGYSVGEQYFGPGTRLTVT.

The rearrangement joins TRBV7-9 to TRBJ2-7, with no clear D. V was trimmed by 1 base and J by 1 base, leaving 2 bases between them. The CDR3 is 12 amino acids. Germline V gene lookup returns CDR1 SEHNR and CDR2 FQNEAQ (reference sequence). The CDR3 here is CASSLVSYEQYF. The CDR3 DNA is TGTGCCAGCAGCTTAGTATCCTACGAGCAGTACTTC.

The chain has TRBV6-5 and TRBJ2-1; 10 bases align to TRBD1. The J segment lost 9 bases and the V segment lost 6 bases, leaving 11 bases of the junction unmatched. This CDR3 has 15 residues. CDR1 is MNHEY, CDR2 SVGAGI, per germline. The CDR3 sequence is CASRPGTGAISEQFF. CDR3 nucleotide sequence: TGTGCCAGCAGGCCTGGGACAGGGGCCATAAGTGAGCAGTTCTTC.

The gene calls are TRBV19 and TRBJ2-7; 11 bases map to TRBD2. CDR3 size: 15 residues. V trimming: 5 bases; J trimming: 5 bases; junction bases outside the gene matches: 8. Germline values: CDR1 LNHDA, CDR2 SQIVND (reference sequence). The CDR3 DNA reads TGTGCCAGTAGTGTAAGACTAGCGGGACCGCACGAGCAGTACTTC. Its translation is CASSVRLAGPHEQYF.

There are a few counts of this clone. The CDR3 region has the DNA TGTGCCAGCAGCCAAGATAGAGCGACAGTGTACCAAGAGACCCAGTACTTC. Its protein product is CASSQDRATVYQETQYF. The chain has TRBV3-1 (or the pseudogene TRBV3-2) and TRBJ2-5, with D possibly matching TRBD1 (5 bases). This CDR3 is built from 17 residues. Trimming stripped 0 bases from V and 0 bases from J, with 14 bases between. CDR1 and CDR2 (germline): LGHDT, YNNKEL (reference sequence).

The chain is built from TRBV9 and TRBJ1-2; D may be TRBD1 (6 bases). This CDR3 is built from 13 residues. V lost 3 bases and J lost 5, with 11 bases in between. From germline, CDR1 is SGDLS and CDR2 YYNGEE. CDR3 nucleotide sequence: TGTGCCAGCAGCGAACAGGGACGGTATGGCTACACCTTC. The encoded protein is CASSEQGRYGYTF. Together with reference TRBV9 and TRBJ1-2, the CDR3 gives the full variable domain: DSGVTQTPKHLITATGQRVTLRCSPRSGDLSVYWYQQSLDQGLQFLIQYYNGEERAKGNILERFSAQQFPDLHSELNLSSLELGDSALYFCASSEQGRYGYTFGSGTRLTVV.

This chain connects TRBV29-1 to TRBJ2-7; 8 bases match TRBD1. Germline V lookup: CDR1 SQVTM, CDR2 ANQGSEA. The CDR3 consists of 14 residues. V shed 4 bases, J shed 1 base, and the junction held 6 bases outside the gene matches. The CDR3 nucleotides read TGCAGCGTTGCTCGGACAGGGAAATCCTACGAGCAGTACTTC. Translation gives CSVARTGKSYEQYF.